The 8 T cell receptor beta chains listed next were all sequenced from one sample in a study of T cell responses to AZD1222 COVID-19 vaccine. Clones were read by immunoSEQ multiplex PCR, and TCRdb kept only the in-frame ones, dropping some. This table holds almost 80,000 clones, roughly 90% found once. This specimen was peripheral blood, taken on day 0 of AZD1222 vaccination. The receptors derive from an adult in good health.

In this sample, this clone turned up once. V is TRBV13 and J is TRBJ2-7; D not certain. The CDR3 has 20 residues. V lost 5 bases, J lost 0 bases, and 29 bases lay in between. Looked up from germline, CDR1 is PRHDT and CDR2 is FYEKMQ (reference sequence). The CDR3 DNA sequence: TGTGCCAGCAGCGCCGTTACCCCTAGGTCACCTGGCGGCAGCTCCTACGAGCAGTACTTC. As protein: CASSAVTPRSPGGSSYEQYF.

The chain combines TRBV5-4 with TRBJ2-1; 7 bases fit TRBD2. Unmatched junction bases numbered 12, after V lost 4 bases and J lost 5 bases. Germline CDR1 SGHNT, CDR2 YYREEE (reference sequence). CDR3 length: 16 amino acids. Here the CDR3 reads CASSTGPLADHNEQFF. The CDR3 nucleotides are TGTGCCAGCAGCACCGGACCCCTAGCGGACCACAATGAGCAGTTCTTC.

This clone has a handful of counts. This sequence joins TRBV5-1 and TRBJ1-4; D call uncertain. The CDR3 covers 14 residues. Trimming pared 4 bases from V and 2 bases from J, leaving 9 bases between. Germline-derived CDR1 and CDR2 are SGHRS and YFSETQ. CDR3 DNA: TGCGCCAGCAGCCAAGGACGGACTAATGAAAAACTGTTTTTT. It translates to CASSQGRTNEKLFF.

The rearrangement uses TRBV30 and TRBJ2-2; unclear D gene. V shed 2 bases and J shed 3 bases, with 7 bases lying between them. CDR3 length equals 13 residues. Germline V gene lookup returns CDR1 GTSNPN and CDR2 SVGIG (reference sequence). CDR3 in DNA: TGTGCCTGGAGTTACCGGGACACCGGGGAGCTGTTTTTT. Amino acids: CAWSYRDTGELFF.

The chain is built from TRBV30 and TRBJ1-5; no reliable D call. V dropped 2 bases and J dropped 2 bases, with 7 bases sitting between them. CDR3 length: 13 residues. The germline V gene has CDR1 GTSNPN and CDR2 SVGIG (reference sequence). CDR3: CAWSMVGNQPQHF. The CDR3 region has the DNA TGTGCCTGGAGTATGGTGGGCAATCAGCCCCAGCATTTT.

The chain links TRBV7-9 to TRBJ1-4, with D possibly being TRBD1 (5 bases). Trimming took 0 bases from V and 8 from J, leaving 13 bases between them. From germline, CDR1 is SEHNR and CDR2 FQNEAQ (reference sequence). The CDR3 length is 15 residues. DNA for the CDR3: TGTGCCAGCAGCTTAGCGCAAGGGGCTTTCGAAAAACTGTTTTTT. As protein: CASSLAQGAFEKLFF. The full variable domain, rest sourced from reference TRBV7-9 and TRBJ1-4, is DTGVSQNPRHKITKRGQNVTFRCDPISEHNRLYWYRQTLGQGPEFLTYFQNEAQLEKSRLLSDRFSAERPKGSFSTLEIQRTEQGDSAMYLCASSLAQGAFEKLFFGSGTQLSVL.

The chain uses TRBV10-2 and TRBJ1-6, with D possibly being TRBD1 (5 bases). Germline V CDR1 and CDR2: WSHSY, SAAADI. The CDR3 spans 15 residues. V dropped 0 bases and J dropped 5 bases, with 8 bases sitting between them. CDR3 residues: CASSESLGDNSPLHF. The CDR3 DNA reads as TGCGCCAGCAGTGAGTCCCTAGGGGATAATTCACCCCTCCACTTT.

The V call is TRBV5-4, the J call TRBJ2-7; D remains unclear. Trimming took off 1 base at V and 6 bases at J, with 11 bases between the two ends. Germline loops: CDR1 SGHNT, CDR2 YYREEE (reference sequence). This CDR3 comprises 13 residues. The DNA of the CDR3 is TGTGCCAGCAGCTTGTGGGCGACCGGCGAGCAGTACTTC. Translated, it gives CASSLWATGEQYF.